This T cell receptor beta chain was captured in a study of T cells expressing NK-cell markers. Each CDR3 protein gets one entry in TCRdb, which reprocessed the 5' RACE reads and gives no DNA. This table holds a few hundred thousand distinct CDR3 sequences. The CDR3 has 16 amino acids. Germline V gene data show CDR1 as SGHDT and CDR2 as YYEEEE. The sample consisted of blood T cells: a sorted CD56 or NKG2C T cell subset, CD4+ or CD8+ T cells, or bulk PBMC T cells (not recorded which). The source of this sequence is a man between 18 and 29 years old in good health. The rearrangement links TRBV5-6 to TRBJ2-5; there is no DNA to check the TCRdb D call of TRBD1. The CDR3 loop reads CASSFLGPGSQETQYF.